A selection of T cell receptor beta chains follows, all from one sample in a study of radiotherapy plus CTLA-4 blockade in lung cancer. The table came from immunoSEQ multiplex PCR; TCRdb's copy has only in-frame clones and leaves some out. The sample shows more than 90,000 clones, 82% of them seen only once. The sequences come from peripheral blood, collected from a patient treated with radiotherapy plus ipilimumab. The receptors were gathered from a human donor with non-small cell lung cancer that progressed on radiotherapy plus ipilimumab. CDR3s include the opening cysteine and the closing phenylalanine or tryptophan. Fields, in order: V gene, clone size, D gene, J gene, CDR3 DNA, CDR3 protein. The D gene is left open where the match is weak. Where a row states a size, it is once, few, many or the class of an expanded clone; other rows omit it.

>TRBV29-1|-|-|TRBJ1-1
TGCAGCGTCCTACTTTCCCACATGAACACTGAAGCTTTCTTT
CSVLLSHMNTEAFF
>TRBV6-6|-|TRBD2|TRBJ2-1
TGTGCCAGCAGTTCTGATAGCGGGAAATACAATGAGCAGTTCTTC
CASSSDSGKYNEQFF
>TRBV2|-|-|TRBJ1-1
TGTGCCAGCAGTGTATATCAAGAGAACACTGAAGCTTTCTTT
CASSVYQENTEAFF
>TRBV19|-|-|TRBJ2-3
TGTGCCAGTAGTATAGATCCCAGAGATACGCAGTATTTT
CASSIDPRDTQYF
>TRBV19|-|-|TRBJ2-3
TGTGCCAGTAGTATACTCCTAAGCACAGATACGCAGTATTTT
CASSILLSTDTQYF
>TRBV6-6|-|-|TRBJ2-1
TGTGCCAGCACAACTGGCTCCCTGCAGTTCTTC
CASTTGSLQFF
>TRBV9|-|-|TRBJ2-2
TGTGCCAGCAGCGTAGGACTAGGGGTCACCGGGGAGCTGTTTTTT
CASSVGLGVTGELFF
>TRBV19|-|TRBD1|TRBJ2-1
TGTGCCAGTAGTCTCCGGGACAGGGTCGAGAATGAGCAGTTCTTC
CASSLRDRVENEQFF
>TRBV27|-|-|TRBJ2-7
TGTGCCAGCAGGTGGGACAGCGGGAGTTTGGAGCAGTACTTC
CASRWDSGSLEQYF
>TRBV7-2|once|-|TRBJ2-2
TGTGCCAGCAGCTTTCGTGCGGGCACCGGGGAGCTGTTTTTT
CASSFRAGTGELFF
>TRBV18|-|-|TRBJ2-7
TGTGCCAGCTCACCACAGGACGGCTACGAGCAGTACTTC
CASSPQDGYEQYF
>TRBV6-1|-|TRBD1|TRBJ2-6
TGTGCCAGCAGTGAAGCGAGAGGGTTGGGACAGGGGGAGCCTGGGGCCAACGTCCTGACTTTC
CASSEARGLGQGEPGANVLTF
>TRBV9|-|TRBD2|TRBJ2-1
TGTGCCAGCAGCGCACTAGCGGGAGGCCACAATGAGCAGTTCTTC
CASSALAGGHNEQFF
>TRBV6-4|-|TRBD2|TRBJ2-1
TGTGCCAGCAGCCGCGGACTAGCGGGAGGGTCCTACAATGAGCAGTTCTTC
CASSRGLAGGSYNEQFF
>TRBV11-2|-|-|TRBJ1-4
TGTGCCAGCAGCTTAGACAGGGGTCGAGAAAAACTGTTTTTT
CASSLDRGREKLFF
>TRBV28|-|-|TRBJ2-7
TGTGCCAGCAGTCGGGCGGGGGAGCAGTACTTC
CASSRAGEQYF
>TRBV10-2|few|TRBD1|TRBJ1-5
TGCGCCACGAGTCAGGGGGGCTCAGGAGCCCAGCATTTT
CATSQGGSGAQHF
>TRBV30|few|TRBD2|TRBJ2-5
TGTGCCGGGACCGCCGGCGGGAGGGGGGAGACCCAGTACTTC
CAGTAGGRGETQYF
>TRBV5-1|-|-|TRBJ1-3
TGCGCCAGCAGCGGGACAACTGGAAACACCATATATTTT
CASSGTTGNTIYF
>TRBV10-3|once|TRBD1|TRBJ1-5
TGTGCCATCAGTGAGGGACAGGGAGTAGGGGGCAATCAGCCCCAGCATTTT
CAISEGQGVGGNQPQHF
>TRBV5-1|-|TRBD2|TRBJ2-5
TGCGCCAGCAGTGACGGACTAGCAATGGAGACCCAGTACTTC
CASSDGLAMETQYF
>TRBV10-2|-|-|TRBJ1-3
TGCGCCAGCAGGGAACCCTCTGGAAACACCATATATTTT
CASREPSGNTIYF
>TRBV10-3|-|TRBD2|TRBJ2-5
TGTGCCATCAGGAGGACTAGCGGGGACCAAGAGACCCAGTACTTC
CAIRRTSGDQETQYF
>TRBV15|-|-|TRBJ2-1
TGTGCCACCAGCGGCTACAATGAGCAGTTCTTC
CATSGYNEQFF
>TRBV27|once|-|TRBJ2-7
TGTGCCAGCAGTTTATCCGGGGGCTTAGGGCAGTACTTC
CASSLSGGLGQYF
>TRBV10-3|-|-|TRBJ2-3
TGTGCCATCAGTGAGCCCGGCAGGGATACGCAGTATTTT
CAISEPGRDTQYF
>TRBV5-5|-|TRBD1|TRBJ2-7
TGTGCCAGCAGCCTGGACAGGGGGTACGAGCAGTACTTC
CASSLDRGYEQYF
>TRBV13|-|TRBD2|TRBJ2-1
TGTGCCAGCAGATTGGGTGGCGGGAGAGCTCATGAGCAGTTCTTC
CASRLGGGRAHEQFF
>TRBV5-4|few|-|TRBJ2-2
TGTGCCAGCAGCTTGGGGATAGGCACCGGGGAGCTGTTTTTT
CASSLGIGTGELFF
>TRBV6-1|once|TRBD2|TRBJ2-1
TGTGCCAGCAGTGAAGTCCTAGCGGGAGACTATGAGCAGTTCTTC
CASSEVLAGDYEQFF
>TRBV30|-|TRBD1|TRBJ1-5
TGTGCCTGGAGTACAGGGGTATACAATCAGCCCCAGCATTTT
CAWSTGVYNQPQHF
>TRBV29-1|-|TRBD2|TRBJ2-5
TGCAGCGTCCCGGGACTAGCGGAGACCCAGTACTTC
CSVPGLAETQYF
>TRBV5-1|-|-|TRBJ2-2
TGCGCCAGCAGCCCCGCGGGGAACACCGGGGAGCTGTTTTTT
CASSPAGNTGELFF
>TRBV4-1|-|TRBD2|TRBJ2-7
TGCGCCAGCAGCCAAGAACCCGGGACTAGCGGCTCCTACGAGCAGTACTTC
CASSQEPGTSGSYEQYF
>TRBV18|-|-|TRBJ2-7
TGTGCCAGCTCATCGGAAGCTGACGAGCAGTACTTC
CASSSEADEQYF
>TRBV6-1|-|-|TRBJ1-5
TGTGCCAGCAGTGAAGAGGGGTATCAGCCCCAGCATTTT
CASSEEGYQPQHF
>TRBV2|-|-|TRBJ1-3
TGTGCCAGCAGTGAGGGGGCGCGGGGAAACACCATATATTTT
CASSEGARGNTIYF
>TRBV9|-|-|TRBJ2-4
TGTGCCAGCAGCCCCCGGACATCTCGGGACATTCAGTACTTC
CASSPRTSRDIQYF
>TRBV27|-|-|TRBJ2-7
TGTGCCAGCAGTTTTGGGCACGAGCAGTACTTC
CASSFGHEQYF
>TRBV30|-|-|TRBJ2-7
TGCGCACTGGGGGCAGCCTACGAGCAGTACTTC
CALGAAYEQYF
>TRBV5-1|-|-|TRBJ2-5
TGCGCCAGCAGCGCAGAGGGATGGCTAGGGGAGACCCAGTACTTC
CASSAEGWLGETQYF
>TRBV6-6|-|TRBD2|TRBJ2-3
TGTGCCAGCACCCCCCTTTGGCGGGAGATAGATACGCAGTATTTT
CASTPLWREIDTQYF
>TRBV7-9|-|-|TRBJ2-1
TGTGCCAGCAGCTTAGAACCGTTAAAAGGGCAGTTCTTC
CASSLEPLKGQFF
>TRBV9|-|TRBD1|TRBJ2-7
TGTGCCAGCAGCGCCGGGACAGCCGGCTACGAGCAGTACTTC
CASSAGTAGYEQYF
>TRBV7-9|-|TRBD2|TRBJ2-5
TGTGCCAGCAGCGTCCTACTAGCGGGAGGCGAGACCCAGTACTTC
CASSVLLAGGETQYF
>TRBV30|-|TRBD1|TRBJ1-1
TGTGCCTGGAGTGACCCCCGGACAGGGCACACTGAAGCTTTCTTT
CAWSDPRTGHTEAFF